Listed below are T cell receptor beta chains from one sample, sequenced in a study of response to subunit inactivated influenza vaccine. MiXCR, run by TCRdb on the RT-PCR reads, gives a single entry per CDR3 protein. The data contain some 540,000 distinct CDR3 sequences, around 25% of them singletons. The data were also submitted as part of a second study, on T cells expressing NK-cell markers.

The sequences come from CD4+ T cells sorted from PBMCs, collected about 12 days after vaccination. These receptors all stem from a man in his fifties or sixties who received an inactivated influenza vaccine. Both conserved end residues are part of each CDR3. The D gene is left open where the match is weak. The size of a clone is reported for some rows only, either as once, few or many, or as a class for expanded clones.

abundance	v_gene	j_gene	d_gene	CDR3aa	CDR3nt
few	TRBV12-3/TRBV12-4	TRBJ1-5	NA	CASSLVGRANQPQHF	TGTGCCAGCAGTTTAGTTGGCCGTGCGAATCAGCCCCAGCATTTT
NA	TRBV27	TRBJ1-1	NA	CASSKPGGSTEAFF	TGTGCCAGCAGCAAGCCCGGGGGGTCGACTGAAGCTTTCTTT
NA	TRBV5-1	TRBJ2-1	NA	CASRRGGGNSYNEQFF	TGCGCCAGCAGACGAGGGGGCGGGAACTCCTACAATGAGCAGTTCTTC
few	TRBV11-2	TRBJ1-2	NA	CASSLDLGDYGYTF	TGTGCCAGCAGCTTAGATCTCGGGGATTATGGCTACACCTTC
few	TRBV4-1	TRBJ2-1	NA	CASSQDHEREQFF	TGCGCCAGCAGCCAAGATCATGAGAGGGAGCAGTTCTTC
few	TRBV7-2	TRBJ1-5	NA	CASSSQGTSNQPQHF	TGTGCCAGCAGCTCACAGGGAACTAGCAATCAGCCCCAGCATTTT
few	TRBV5-1	TRBJ2-1	TRBD2	CASRLSGTYNEQFF	TGCGCCAGCAGGCTTAGCGGGACCTACAATGAGCAGTTCTTC
NA	TRBV5-1	TRBJ2-2	NA	CASRRGGADTGELFF	TGCGCCAGCAGGAGAGGCGGGGCGGACACCGGGGAGCTGTTTTTT
NA	TRBV4-2	TRBJ1-1	TRBD1	CASSQTDRGWTEAFF	TGTGCCAGCAGCCAAACCGACAGGGGATGGACTGAAGCTTTCTTT
NA	TRBV5-1	TRBJ1-6	NA	CASSRGNVNSPLHF	TGCGCCAGTTCCAGGGGAAACGTCAATTCACCCCTCCACTTT
NA	TRBV4-2	TRBJ2-1	TRBD2	CASSQGEREGYEQFF	TGTGCCAGCAGCCAAGGCGAGCGGGAGGGTTATGAGCAGTTCTTC
few	TRBV4-3	TRBJ1-6	TRBD1	CASSQDGGQGNSPLHF	TGCGCCAGCAGCCAAGATGGGGGACAGGGAAATTCACCCCTCCACTTT
NA	TRBV7-2	TRBJ2-1	NA	CASSQMTRGTYNEQFF	TGTGCCAGCAGCCAAATGACTAGGGGGACCTACAATGAGCAGTTCTTC
NA	TRBV7-2	TRBJ1-5	NA	CASSLRDSSYQPQHF	TGTGCCAGCAGCCTGAGAGACAGTTCCTATCAGCCCCAGCATTTT
few	TRBV24-1	TRBJ1-2	TRBD1	CATSVGTAQPGIDNYGYTF	TGTGCCACCAGCGTTGGGACAGCCCAGCCTGGTATAGATAACTATGGCTACACCTTC
NA	TRBV29-1	TRBJ2-6	TRBD2	CSARTSGTNVLTF	TGCAGCGCAAGGACTAGCGGGACCAACGTCCTGACTTTC
NA	TRBV7-8	TRBJ2-5	NA	CASSPRRGFYQETQYF	TGTGCCAGCAGCCCCCGGCGGGGCTTTTATCAAGAGACCCAGTACTTC
many	TRBV18	TRBJ2-1	NA	CASSKQGNNEQFF	TGTGCCAGCTCAAAACAGGGCAACAATGAGCAGTTCTTC
NA	TRBV7-2	TRBJ2-1	NA	CASSPGWNEQFF	TGTGCCAGCAGCCCCGGTTGGAATGAGCAGTTCTTC
NA	TRBV10-3	TRBJ1-5	NA	CAISEGSRGLEPQHF	TGTGCCATCAGTGAGGGATCTCGGGGGCTGGAGCCCCAGCATTTT
NA	TRBV21-1	TRBJ1-1	NA	CAGRPGGEAFF	TGTGCCGGACGCCCGGGGGGGGAAGCTTTCTTT
NA	TRBV6-1	TRBJ2-7	NA	CASANGHLSYEQYF	TGTGCCAGCGCAAATGGACACCTCTCCTACGAGCAGTACTTC
NA	TRBV11-2	TRBJ2-7	TRBD2	CASSLVAAYGTKFYEQYF	TGTGCCAGCAGCTTAGTAGCCGCCTACGGGACTAAATTCTACGAGCAGTACTTC
NA	TRBV7-3	TRBJ2-3	NA	CASSFLGGEGGTQYF	TGTGCCAGCAGCTTCCTAGGGGGGGAGGGAGGTACGCAGTATTTT
NA	TRBV27	TRBJ2-7	TRBD1	CASSLSRTGANEQYF	TGTGCCAGCAGTTTATCGAGGACAGGGGCTAACGAGCAGTACTTC
few	TRBV5-1	TRBJ2-7	NA	CASSLVLSSMGYEQYF	TGCGCCAGCAGCTTGGTCCTGTCAAGCATGGGCTACGAGCAGTACTTC
NA	TRBV5-1	TRBJ2-3	NA	CASSPMTADTQYF	TGCGCCAGCAGCCCGATGACAGCAGATACGCAGTATTTT
NA	TRBV7-9	TRBJ1-4	NA	CASSPGSQGTHEKLFF	TGTGCCAGCAGCCCGGGGTCACAGGGTACTCATGAAAAACTGTTTTTT
NA	TRBV12-3/TRBV12-4	TRBJ1-2	TRBD1	CASSFGQGHGYTF	TGTGCCAGCAGTTTCGGACAGGGCCATGGCTACACCTTC
NA	TRBV9	TRBJ1-6	TRBD1	CASSVRRGGQYNSPLHF	TGTGCCAGCAGCGTTAGAAGAGGGGGACAGTATAATTCACCCCTCCACTTT
few	TRBV29-1	TRBJ1-2	NA	CSAVGLTVDTF	TGCAGCGCGGTGGGACTAACAGTCGACACCTTC
NA	TRBV18	TRBJ1-5	TRBD1	CASSPRTGFDQPQHF	TGTGCCAGCTCACCAAGGACAGGGTTTGATCAGCCCCAGCATTTT
few	TRBV5-1	TRBJ2-7	TRBD1	CASSLAQGQSYEQYF	TGCGCCAGCAGCTTGGCCCAGGGACAGAGCTACGAGCAGTACTTC
NA	TRBV20-1	TRBJ2-3	TRBD2	CSATWGGGTDTQYF	TGCAGTGCTACTTGGGGGGGGGGCACAGATACGCAGTATTTT
few	TRBV11-2	TRBJ1-3	NA	CASSLERHSGNTIYF	TGTGCCAGCAGCTTAGAACGGCACTCTGGAAACACCATATATTTT
NA	TRBV20-1	TRBJ2-3	TRBD2	CSGLAGFTDTQYF	TGCAGTGGTCTAGCGGGGTTCACAGATACGCAGTATTTT
once	TRBV4-3	TRBJ2-7	NA	CASSQGRDHLYEQYF	TGCGCCAGCAGCCAGGGTAGAGACCACCTCTACGAGCAGTACTTC
many	TRBV7-2	TRBJ2-7	NA	CASSLSRPAGEQYF	TGTGCCAGCAGCTTAAGTCGTCCGGCGGGGGAGCAGTACTTC
few	TRBV9	TRBJ2-3	TRBD2	CASSERGGRAADTQYF	TGTGCCAGCAGCGAGAGGGGCGGGAGGGCCGCAGATACGCAGTATTTT
many	TRBV7-9	TRBJ2-3	NA	CASSPSGDTQYF	TGTGCCAGCAGCCCATCGGGGGATACGCAGTATTTT
few	TRBV20-1	TRBJ2-3	TRBD2	CSARVAGGPTDTQYF	TGCAGTGCTAGAGTGGCGGGAGGCCCCACAGATACGCAGTATTTT
NA	TRBV3-1	TRBJ2-3	NA	CASSSSPGETTQYF	TGTGCCAGCAGCAGTTCCCCCGGGGAGACTACGCAGTATTTT
NA	TRBV7-2	TRBJ2-5	NA	CASSLVTLQETQYF	TGTGCCAGCAGCTTAGTCACTCTGCAAGAGACCCAGTACTTC
NA	TRBV27	TRBJ2-3	NA	CASSRRVGAGDTQYF	TGTGCCAGCAGTCGTAGGGTGGGGGCAGGGGATACGCAGTATTTT
NA	TRBV28	TRBJ2-3	TRBD1	CASSLGTGGLTDTQYF	TGTGCCAGCAGTTTAGGGACAGGGGGCCTCACAGATACGCAGTATTTT
many	TRBV15	TRBJ2-1	NA	CATSSLGNEQFF	TGTGCCACCAGCAGTCTGGGGAATGAGCAGTTCTTC
few	TRBV3-1	TRBJ2-4	NA	CASSQDLGVSVNIQYF	TGTGCCAGCAGCCAAGATCTTGGGGTCTCAGTCAACATTCAGTACTTC
few	TRBV15	TRBJ1-4	NA	CATSRSGVEGKLFF	TGTGCCACCAGCAGGTCAGGGGTAGAGGGAAAACTGTTTTTT
NA	TRBV4-1	TRBJ2-2	NA	CASSQYNGLSATGELFF	TGCGCCAGCAGCCAATATAACGGTCTCTCGGCCACCGGGGAGCTGTTTTTT
NA	TRBV28	TRBJ2-5	NA	CASGHRVKETQYF	TGTGCCAGCGGCCACAGGGTTAAAGAGACCCAGTACTTC
NA	TRBV6-1	TRBJ2-7	NA	CASGLSIHSYEQYF	TGTGCCAGCGGGCTAAGCATACACTCCTACGAGCAGTACTTC